These 8 T cell receptor beta chains came from one sample sequenced in a study of vaccination and CD4 T cells after COVID-19. At the Johns Hopkins FTIC core, DNA taken from cultured CD4+ T cells was sequenced by way of the Oncomine TCR Beta short-read assay. Once CD4+ T cells had been cultured, genomic DNA was extracted from them. TCRdb re-called the PCR reads with MiXCR, one entry per CDR3 protein. The sample comprises 8,000 to 10,000 distinct CDR3 sequences, about 32% of which are singletons, and around a quarter rests with the top ten. Treatment specified: approximately 10-day PBMC culture with coronavirus spike peptide pools or control peptides (ViraFEST assay). The unexposed donor's CD4+ T cells were collected before the COVID-19 pandemic (2011-2018). These receptors have no known antigen. Specimen: CD4+ T cells from blood, cultured in vitro. These receptors all come from a human donor in good health.

The V call is TRBV7-3, the J call TRBJ2-1, with a weak D call TRBD1 (5 bases). CDR1 SGHTA and CDR2 FQGTGA come from the germline V gene. V was trimmed by 6 bases and J by 5 bases, leaving 20 bases between them. This CDR3 is built from 16 residues. CDR3 bases: TGTGCCAGCAGTCCAGACCCCCGTGGCAGGGACAATGAGCAGTTCTTC. It is translated as CASSPDPRGRDNEQFF. Looking up the rest from reference TRBV7-3 and TRBJ2-1 gives the full variable domain: GAGVSQTPSNKVTEKGKYVELRCDPISGHTALYWYRQSLGQGPEFLIYFQGTGAADDSGLPNDRFFAVRPEGSVSTLKIQRTERGDSAVYLCASSPDPRGRDNEQFFGPGTRLTVL.

This clonotype has only one observation. The V call is TRBV10-3, the J call TRBJ2-1; 7 bases match TRBD2. The CDR3 runs to 13 residues. The germline V gene encodes CDR1 ENHRY and CDR2 SYGVKD. J lost 9 bases, V lost 2 bases, and 4 bases had no gene match. The CDR3 here is CAISERSSGEQFF. CDR3 sequence (DNA): TGTGCCATCAGTGAGCGCTCTAGCGGTGAGCAGTTCTTC.

This clonotype was observed a handful of times. This chain connects TRBV20-1 to TRBJ2-3, with 12 bases lining up with TRBD2. The CDR3 contains 16 residues. Germline-derived CDR1 and CDR2 are DFQATT and SNEGSKA (reference sequence). Germline trimming cut 3 bases from V and 4 bases from J; bases unmatched to any gene: 8. CDR3 loop: CSARGRLAGGADTQYF. The CDR3, as DNA: TGCAGTGCTAGGGGACGCCTAGCGGGAGGGGCAGATACGCAGTATTTT.

By share, this clonotype counts as medium-sized. V usage is TRBV20-1 and J usage is TRBJ1-5, with a tentative D call TRBD1 (5 bases). V dropped 5 bases and J dropped 7 bases, with 12 bases sitting between them. This CDR3 is built from 12 residues. Germline V gene lookup returns CDR1 DFQATT and CDR2 SNEGSKA (reference sequence). Here the CDR3 reads CSAGGWGQPQHF. CDR3 nucleotide sequence: TGCAGTGCTGGGGGTTGGGGGCAGCCCCAGCATTTT.

This clonotype has just one count. The chain links TRBV7-2 to TRBJ2-7, with D possibly matching TRBD1 (6 bases). There are 14 residues in the CDR3. The germline V gene encodes CDR1 SGHTA and CDR2 FQGNSA. V was pared by 2 bases and J by 5 bases, with 13 bases between. In DNA, the CDR3 is TGTGCCAGCAGCTTACGAGGTGGGGGCCACGAGCAGTACTTC. It yields the protein CASSLRGGGHEQYF.

This chain links TRBV6-2 or TRBV6-3 with TRBJ1-1, with D unclear. The V and J ends lost 6 bases and 7 bases respectively, with 18 bases between them. CDR3 size: 14 residues. Germline values: CDR1 MNHEY, CDR2 SVGEGT. The CDR3 is CASREISLGGEAFF. The CDR3 region has the DNA TGTGCCAGCAGGGAGATATCCCTCGGCGGTGAAGCTTTCTTT.

There are a few counts of this clonotype. This chain uses TRBV7-9 with TRBJ2-7; possible D gene TRBD2, 6 bases. The germline gives CDR1 SEHNR, CDR2 FQNEAQ (reference sequence). This CDR3 region has 14 residues. V was clipped by 6 bases and J by 2 bases, with 14 bases between them. CDR3: CASSMAGRPYEQYF. CDR3 coding DNA: TGTGCCAGCAGTATGGCGGGACGGCCCTACGAGCAGTACTTC.

The rearrangement uses TRBV7-3 and TRBJ2-1; D could derive from TRBD1 or TRBD2 (5 bases each). Germline lookup yields CDR1 SGHTA and CDR2 FQGTGA. The V end lost 7 bases, the J end lost 9 bases, and 16 bases lay between the germline ends. CDR3 size: 13 residues. The CDR3 bases are TGTGCCAGCAACCTGGTTGGGGGAAGTGAGCAGTTCTTC. Its protein is CASNLVGGSEQFF.